The clone carrying this T cell receptor beta chain was counted a single time. The data originate from a study of cytotoxic CD8 clonotypes in ibrutinib-treated CLL. Germline loops: CDR1 SGHRS, CDR2 YFSETQ. This CDR3 is 15 amino acids long. Trimming removed 1 base at V and 7 bases at J, with 14 bases between. Produced via immunoSEQ multiplex PCR; TCRdb's table is partial and in-frame only. The sample contains some 29,000 clones, roughly 57% of which appear only once. This TCR was sampled from a human donor with chronic lymphocytic leukemia. J is TRBJ1-4 and V is TRBV5-1; D may be TRBD1 (6 bases). The sample in question was PBMCs, obtained before ibrutinib treatment. Here the CDR3 DNA reads TGCGCCAGCAGCTTGTTTCAGGGGTCTAGTGAAAAACTGTTTTTT. Amino acids: CASSLFQGSSEKLFF.